This T cell receptor (beta chain) originates from a study of T-cell memory formation after mild COVID-19. Notes on the study in general: Cross-reactive memory apparently joined, as some responding clones appeared in pre-infection memory. Clones that contracted from day 15 to 85 had balanced CD4/CD8; later expanders were CD4+ biased.

A 5'RACE reaction primed in the constant segment made cDNA libraries of TCR alpha and TCR beta, and these carried sample barcodes and UMIs. TCRdb ran MiXCR on the 5' RACE reads and lists one entry per CDR3 protein. The table has 130,000 to 150,000 distinct CDR3 sequences, roughly 21% seen once. V lost 4 bases and J lost 2, with 13 bases in between. This CDR3 spans 15 amino acids. Germline CDR1 and CDR2: SGHRS and YFSETQ. As regards this clonotype: Its antigen is currently unknown.

The gene calls are TRBV5-1 and TRBJ1-5; D is unclear. The sequence was collected from an adult woman who had mild COVID-19 (a few samples of this study predate the infection). Cell type and time point are not known. Sequenced material: PBMCs or a T cell subset sorted from them (not recorded which). The CDR3 DNA reads as TGCGCCAGCAGCCAAGGACCGGGAGGCAATCAGCCCCAGCATTTT. It yields the protein CASSQGPGGNQPQHF.